This entry features one T cell receptor (beta chain) sequence. Its specificity is unknown. Profiled with immunoSEQ multiplex PCR; TCRdb holds only in-frame clones, not every one. The data show 500,000 to 550,000 clones, roughly 95% seen once. The data derive from a study of shared clonotypes between healthy human individuals. General observations from the study: Compared with clonotypes that all four donors shared, non-shared clonotypes had lower generation probabilities. As a rule, naive subsets had a larger estimated richness than memory subsets. Clonotype sharing among donors likely depends on sequencing depth.

The CDR3 covers 17 residues. The ends were cut back, 3 bases at V and 0 bases at J, with 12 bases in the middle. Germline V gives CDR1 MNHEY, CDR2 SMNVEV (reference sequence). Sequenced sample: naive CD4+ T cells sorted from blood. Noted subset: CD45RA+ positively selected. The receptor was isolated from a woman aged 30 to 39 in good health. The rearrangement links TRBV27 to TRBJ2-6; D possibly corresponds to TRBD2 (6 bases). The CDR3 is CASSFTGLRSGANVLTF. In DNA, the CDR3 is TGTGCCAGCAGTTTTACGGGACTCCGCTCTGGGGCCAACGTCCTGACTTTC.